This T cell receptor (beta chain) was identified in a study of post-analysis software for immune sequencing data. The CDR3 spans 19 residues. Germline V gene data show CDR1 as LGHNA and CDR2 as YSLEER. The V segment lost 0 bases and the J segment 4 bases; nucleotides outside the gene matches: 15. As to this clonotype: The antigen is not known.

Unique molecular identifiers were carried by the TCR beta cDNA libraries. The source material, roughly 0.9 to 11 million T cells, gave rise to approximately 520,000 cDNA molecules. TCRdb processed the PCR reads anew with MiXCR; each CDR3 protein has one entry. This table has over 300,000 distinct CDR3 sequences, less than 35% appearing once. Overall study results and limits: Four or five TRBV segments occurring more often in patients than controls included TRBV5-6, TRBV5-1 and TRBV20-1. Strong co-clustering by F measure linked samples that shared a preparation batch. Significantly lower normalized Chao1 diversity was found in patients with multiple sclerosis relative to controls.

V is TRBV4-3 and J is TRBJ2-3; 8 bases fit TRBD2. The sequenced sample was blood. This clonotype was obtained from a girl under 18 with multiple sclerosis. CDR3: CASSQDPTYRTSSPDTQYF. The CDR3, as DNA: TGCGCCAGCAGCCAAGATCCAACTTATCGGACTAGCAGCCCAGATACGCAGTATTTT.